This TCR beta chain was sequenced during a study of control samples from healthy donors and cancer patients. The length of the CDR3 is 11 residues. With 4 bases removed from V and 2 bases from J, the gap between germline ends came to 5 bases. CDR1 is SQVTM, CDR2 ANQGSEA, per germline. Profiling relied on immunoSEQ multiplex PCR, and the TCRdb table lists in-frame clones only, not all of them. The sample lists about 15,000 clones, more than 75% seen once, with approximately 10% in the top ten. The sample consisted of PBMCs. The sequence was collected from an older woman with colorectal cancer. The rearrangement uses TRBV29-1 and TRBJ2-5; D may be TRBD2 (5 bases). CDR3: CSVAGQETQYF. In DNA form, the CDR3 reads TGCAGCGTTGCGGGGCAAGAGACCCAGTACTTC.